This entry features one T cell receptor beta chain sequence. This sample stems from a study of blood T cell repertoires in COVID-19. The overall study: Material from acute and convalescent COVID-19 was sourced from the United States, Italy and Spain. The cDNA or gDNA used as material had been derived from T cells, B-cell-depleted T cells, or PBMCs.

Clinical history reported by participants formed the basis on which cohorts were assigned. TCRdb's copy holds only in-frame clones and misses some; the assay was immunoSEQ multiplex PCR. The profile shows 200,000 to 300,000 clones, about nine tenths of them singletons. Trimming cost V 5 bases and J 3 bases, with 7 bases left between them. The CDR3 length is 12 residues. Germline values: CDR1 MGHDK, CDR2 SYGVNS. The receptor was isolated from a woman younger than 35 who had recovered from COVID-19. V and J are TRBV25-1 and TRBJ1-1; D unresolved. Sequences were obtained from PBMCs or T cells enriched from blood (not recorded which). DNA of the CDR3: TGTGCCAGCAGTTCGGGGTACACTGAAGCTTTCTTT. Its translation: CASSSGYTEAFF.